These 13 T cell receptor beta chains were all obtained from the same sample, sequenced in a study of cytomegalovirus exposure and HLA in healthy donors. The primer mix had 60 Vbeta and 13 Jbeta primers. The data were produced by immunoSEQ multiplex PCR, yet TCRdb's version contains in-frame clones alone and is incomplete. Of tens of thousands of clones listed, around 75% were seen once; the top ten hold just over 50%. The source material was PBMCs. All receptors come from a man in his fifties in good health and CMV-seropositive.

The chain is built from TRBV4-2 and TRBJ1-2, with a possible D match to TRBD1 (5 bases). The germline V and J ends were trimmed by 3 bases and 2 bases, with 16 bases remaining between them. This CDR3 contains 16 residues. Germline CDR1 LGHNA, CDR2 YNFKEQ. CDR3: CASSQPTAAANYGYTF. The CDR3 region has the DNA TGTGCCAGCAGCCAGCCGACAGCCGCGGCCAACTATGGCTACACCTTC.

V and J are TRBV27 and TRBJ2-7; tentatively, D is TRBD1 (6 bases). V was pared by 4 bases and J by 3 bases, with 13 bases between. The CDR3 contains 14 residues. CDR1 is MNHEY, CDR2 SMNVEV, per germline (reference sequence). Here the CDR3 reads CASSSQGYHYEQYF. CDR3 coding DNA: TGTGCCAGCAGTTCCCAGGGGTACCACTACGAGCAGTACTTC.

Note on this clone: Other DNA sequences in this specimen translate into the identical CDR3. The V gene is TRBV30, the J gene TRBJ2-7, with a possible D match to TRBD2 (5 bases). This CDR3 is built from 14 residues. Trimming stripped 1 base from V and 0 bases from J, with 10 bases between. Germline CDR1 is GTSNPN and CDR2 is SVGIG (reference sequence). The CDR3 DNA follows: TGTGCCTGGAGTGGCCTAGCCGTCTCCTACGAGCAGTACTTC. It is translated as CAWSGLAVSYEQYF.

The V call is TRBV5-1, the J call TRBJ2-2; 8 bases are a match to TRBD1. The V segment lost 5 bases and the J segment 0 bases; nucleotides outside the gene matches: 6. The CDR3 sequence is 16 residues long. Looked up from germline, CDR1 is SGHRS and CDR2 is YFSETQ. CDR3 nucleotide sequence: TGCGCCAGCAGGATCGACAGGGGACCGAACACCGGGGAGCTGTTTTTT. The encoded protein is CASRIDRGPNTGELFF. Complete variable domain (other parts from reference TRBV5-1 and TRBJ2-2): KAGVTQTPRYLIKTRGQQVTLSCSPISGHRSVSWYQQTPGQGLQFLFEYFSETQRNKGNFPGRFSGRQFSNSRSEMNVSTLELGDSALYLCASRIDRGPNTGELFFGEGSRLTVL.

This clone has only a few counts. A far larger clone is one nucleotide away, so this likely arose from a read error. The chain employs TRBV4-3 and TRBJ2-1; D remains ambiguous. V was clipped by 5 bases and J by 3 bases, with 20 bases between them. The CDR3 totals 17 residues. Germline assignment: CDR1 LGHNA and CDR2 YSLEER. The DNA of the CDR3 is TGCGCCAGCAGCACAGATATGATCGTACTCATCTACAATGAGCAGTTCTTC. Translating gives CASSTDMIVLIYNEQFF.

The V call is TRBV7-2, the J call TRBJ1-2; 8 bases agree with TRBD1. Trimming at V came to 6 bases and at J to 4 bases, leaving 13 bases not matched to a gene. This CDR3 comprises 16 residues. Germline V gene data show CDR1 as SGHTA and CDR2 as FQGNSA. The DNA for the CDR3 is TGTGCCAGCAGTTCAGGGACAGGCGTATCGCGCTATGGCTACACCTTC. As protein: CASSSGTGVSRYGYTF.

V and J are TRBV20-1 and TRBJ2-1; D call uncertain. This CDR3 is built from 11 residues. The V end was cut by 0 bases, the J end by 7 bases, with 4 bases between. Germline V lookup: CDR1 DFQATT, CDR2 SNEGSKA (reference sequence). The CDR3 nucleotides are TGCAGTGCTAGAGATCTAAATGAGCAGTTCTTC. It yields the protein CSARDLNEQFF.

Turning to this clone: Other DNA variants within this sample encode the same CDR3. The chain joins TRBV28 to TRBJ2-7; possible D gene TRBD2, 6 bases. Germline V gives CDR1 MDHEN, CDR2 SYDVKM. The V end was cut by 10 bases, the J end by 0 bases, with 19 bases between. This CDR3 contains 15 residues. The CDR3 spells CATSPLLEGSYEQYF. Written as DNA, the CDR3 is TGTGCCACCTCCCCCCTCTTGGAGGGCTCCTACGAGCAGTACTTC.

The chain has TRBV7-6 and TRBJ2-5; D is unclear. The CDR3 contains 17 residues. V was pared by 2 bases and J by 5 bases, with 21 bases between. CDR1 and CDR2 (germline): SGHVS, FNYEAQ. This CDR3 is CASSLTLVGGSRETQYF. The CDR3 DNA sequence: TGTGCCAGCAGCTTAACCCTCGTCGGCGGTAGTCGTGAGACCCAGTACTTC.

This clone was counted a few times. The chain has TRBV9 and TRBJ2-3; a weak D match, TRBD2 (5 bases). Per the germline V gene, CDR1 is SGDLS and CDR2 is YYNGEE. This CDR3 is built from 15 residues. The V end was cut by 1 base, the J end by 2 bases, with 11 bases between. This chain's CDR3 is CASSVRNGLTDTQYF. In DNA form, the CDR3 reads TGTGCCAGCAGCGTACGGAACGGACTCACAGATACGCAGTATTTT.

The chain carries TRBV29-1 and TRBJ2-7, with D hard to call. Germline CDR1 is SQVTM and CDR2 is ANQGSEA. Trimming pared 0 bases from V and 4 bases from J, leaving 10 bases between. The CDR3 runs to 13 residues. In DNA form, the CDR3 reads TGCAGCGTTGAAGACAGCGAGTCTTACGAGCAGTACTTC. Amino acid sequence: CSVEDSESYEQYF.

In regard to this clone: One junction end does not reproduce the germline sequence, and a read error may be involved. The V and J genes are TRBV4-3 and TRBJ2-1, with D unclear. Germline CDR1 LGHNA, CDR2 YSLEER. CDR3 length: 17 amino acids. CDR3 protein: CPSSQDMIVLPYNEQFF. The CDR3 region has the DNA TGCCCCAGCAGCCAAGATATGATCGTACTCCCCTACAATGAGCAGTTCTTC.

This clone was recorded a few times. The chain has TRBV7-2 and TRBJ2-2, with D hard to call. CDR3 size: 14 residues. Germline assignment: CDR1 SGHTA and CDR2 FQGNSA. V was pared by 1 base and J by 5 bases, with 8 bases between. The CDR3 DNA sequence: TGTGCCAGCAGCTTAGTACAGCAGACCGGGGAGCTGTTTTTT. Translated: CASSLVQQTGELFF.